This T cell receptor beta chain comes out of a study of blood T cell repertoires in COVID-19. Study-wide context: Samples of COVID-19 (acute and convalescent) were obtained from the United States, Italy and Spain. PBMCs, B-cell-depleted T cells, or T cells provided the cDNA or gDNA that made up the material.

Repertoires were generated with immunoSEQ multiplex PCR, while TCRdb's copy carries only in-frame clones and drops some. The table has about 400,000 clones, about 89% seen once; the top ten hold about 4.5%. CDR3 size: 16 residues. The germline CDR1 and CDR2 sequences are SGHTA and FQGTGA. Trimming left V 4 bases short and J 1 base short, with 13 bases between. The chain couples TRBV7-3 to TRBJ2-2; tentative D call: TRBD1 (5 bases). The sample was peripheral blood. The source of this sequence is a woman aged 30 to 39 with acute or convalescent COVID-19. This CDR3 reads CASSSPGQGNTGELFF. CDR3 coding DNA: TGTGCCAGCAGCTCCCCCGGGCAGGGGAACACCGGGGAGCTGTTTTTT.